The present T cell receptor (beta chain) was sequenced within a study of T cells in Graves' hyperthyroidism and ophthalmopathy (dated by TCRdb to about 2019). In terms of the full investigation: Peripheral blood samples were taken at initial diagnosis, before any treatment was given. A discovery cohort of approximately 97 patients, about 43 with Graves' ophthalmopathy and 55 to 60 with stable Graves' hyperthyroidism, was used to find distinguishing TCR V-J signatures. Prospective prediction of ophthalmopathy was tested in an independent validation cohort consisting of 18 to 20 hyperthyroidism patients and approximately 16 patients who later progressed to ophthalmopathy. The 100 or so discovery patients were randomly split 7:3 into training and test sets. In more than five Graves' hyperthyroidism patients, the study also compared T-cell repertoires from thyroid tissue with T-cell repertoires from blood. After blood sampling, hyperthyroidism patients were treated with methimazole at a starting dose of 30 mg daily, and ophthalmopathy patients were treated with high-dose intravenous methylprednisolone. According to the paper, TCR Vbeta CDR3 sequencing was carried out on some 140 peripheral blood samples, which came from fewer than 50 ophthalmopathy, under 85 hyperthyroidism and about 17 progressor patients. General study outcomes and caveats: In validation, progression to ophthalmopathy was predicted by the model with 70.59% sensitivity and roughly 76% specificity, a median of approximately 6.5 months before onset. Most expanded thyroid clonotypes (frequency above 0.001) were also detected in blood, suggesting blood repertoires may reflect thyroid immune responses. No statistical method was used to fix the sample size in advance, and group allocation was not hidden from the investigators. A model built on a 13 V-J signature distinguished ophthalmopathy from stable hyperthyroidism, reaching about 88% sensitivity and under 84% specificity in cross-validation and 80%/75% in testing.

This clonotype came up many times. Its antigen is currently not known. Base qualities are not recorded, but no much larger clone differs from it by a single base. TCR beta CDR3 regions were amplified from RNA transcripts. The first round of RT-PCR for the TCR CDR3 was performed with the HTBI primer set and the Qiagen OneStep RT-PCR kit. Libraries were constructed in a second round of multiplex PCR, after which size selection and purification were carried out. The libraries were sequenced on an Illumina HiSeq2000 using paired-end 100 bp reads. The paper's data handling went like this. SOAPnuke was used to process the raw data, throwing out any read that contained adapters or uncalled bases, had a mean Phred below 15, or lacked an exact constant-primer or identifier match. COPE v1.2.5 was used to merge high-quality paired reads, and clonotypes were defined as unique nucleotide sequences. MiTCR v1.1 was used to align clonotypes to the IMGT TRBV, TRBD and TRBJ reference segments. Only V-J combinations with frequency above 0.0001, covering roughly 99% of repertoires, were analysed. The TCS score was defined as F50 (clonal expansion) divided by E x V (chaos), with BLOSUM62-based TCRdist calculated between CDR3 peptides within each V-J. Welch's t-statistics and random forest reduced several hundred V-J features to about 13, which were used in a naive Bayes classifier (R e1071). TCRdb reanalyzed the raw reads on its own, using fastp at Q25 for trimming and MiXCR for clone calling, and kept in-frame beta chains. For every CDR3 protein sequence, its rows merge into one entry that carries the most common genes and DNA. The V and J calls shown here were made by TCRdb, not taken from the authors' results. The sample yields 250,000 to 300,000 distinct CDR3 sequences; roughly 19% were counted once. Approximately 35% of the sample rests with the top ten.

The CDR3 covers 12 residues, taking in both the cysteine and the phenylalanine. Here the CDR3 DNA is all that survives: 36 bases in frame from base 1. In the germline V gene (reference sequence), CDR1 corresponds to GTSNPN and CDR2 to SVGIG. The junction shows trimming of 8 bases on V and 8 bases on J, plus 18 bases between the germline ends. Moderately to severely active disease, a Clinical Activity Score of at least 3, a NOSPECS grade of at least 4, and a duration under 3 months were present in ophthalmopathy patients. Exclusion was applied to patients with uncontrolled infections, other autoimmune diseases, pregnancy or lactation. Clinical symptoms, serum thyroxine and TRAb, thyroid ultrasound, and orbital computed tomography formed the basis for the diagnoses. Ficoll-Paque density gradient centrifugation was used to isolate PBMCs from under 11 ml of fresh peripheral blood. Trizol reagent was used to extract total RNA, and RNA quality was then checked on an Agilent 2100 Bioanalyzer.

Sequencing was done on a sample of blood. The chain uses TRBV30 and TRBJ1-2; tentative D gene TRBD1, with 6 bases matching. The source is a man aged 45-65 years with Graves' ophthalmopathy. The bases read TGTGCCGGTCAACAGGGTACTGCCGGCTACACCTTC. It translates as CAGQQGTAGYTF.